The 29 T cell receptor beta chains below all came from one sample that was sequenced in a study of cytomegalovirus exposure and HLA in healthy donors. PCR was performed using 60 Vbeta and 13 Jbeta primers. This table comes from immunoSEQ multiplex PCR, and its TCRdb copy is limited to in-frame clones, with some not included. The table records 40,000 or so clones, 64% of them present only once. The specimen sequenced was PBMCs. The receptor set was obtained from a human donor in good health.

The chain is built from TRBV18 and TRBJ1-4; D is unclear. The CDR3 has 14 amino acids. Looked up from germline, CDR1 is KGHSH and CDR2 is LQKENI. V lost 3 bases, J lost 8 bases, and 13 bases lay in between. The DNA of the CDR3 is TGTGCCAGCTCACCCTACCGGGGTGACGAAAAACTGTTTTTT. Amino acid sequence: CASSPYRGDEKLFF.

J is TRBJ2-7 and V is TRBV5-1; 9 nucleotides line up with TRBD2. The V gene end was trimmed by 4 bases and the J gene end by 0 bases; junction bases not matched to a gene: 2. The germline gives CDR1 SGHRS, CDR2 YFSETQ. The CDR3 consists of 14 residues. DNA for the CDR3: TGCGCCAGCAGCGCTAGCGGGGACTCCTACGAGCAGTACTTC. Translating it yields CASSASGDSYEQYF.

This clone has a handful of counts. The V gene is TRBV10-3, the J gene TRBJ1-4, with 7 bases that match TRBD1. CDR3 length: 15 amino acids. With V trimmed by 3 bases and J by 8 bases, 9 bases remained unmatched. Germline V CDR1 and CDR2: ENHRY, SYGVKD. CDR3: CAISEVWGQKEKLFF. Written as DNA, the CDR3 is TGTGCCATCAGTGAAGTGTGGGGACAGAAGGAAAAACTGTTTTTT.

This rearrangement joins TRBV29-1 to TRBJ2-7, with 9 bases that match TRBD1. The CDR3 length is 12 residues. CDR1 is SQVTM and CDR2 is ANQGSEA in the germline V gene. V shed 4 bases, J shed 6 bases, and the junction held 4 bases outside the gene matches. The CDR3 reads CSVGLQGAEQYF. CDR3 in DNA: TGCAGCGTTGGACTACAGGGGGCCGAGCAGTACTTC.

The CDR3 region has the DNA TGTGCCAGCAGACCCTCCCGGTTACAAGAGACCCAGTACTTC. Translated, it gives CASRPSRLQETQYF. The V and J genes are TRBV2 and TRBJ2-5; D is unresolved. This CDR3 has 14 residues. Looked up from germline, CDR1 is SNHLY and CDR2 is FYNNEI. With 6 bases removed from V and 2 bases from J, the gap between germline ends came to 13 bases.

The CDR3: CASSPLRSGELFF. The CDR3 DNA reads TGTGCCAGCAGCCCCCTCCGTTCCGGGGAGCTGTTTTTT. V gene TRBV7-9 combines with J gene TRBJ2-2; no clear D. This CDR3 has 13 residues. V lost 5 bases, J lost 6 bases, and 10 bases lay in between. CDR1 is SEHNR, CDR2 FQNEAQ, per germline (reference sequence).

The V gene is TRBV4-1, the J gene TRBJ1-2; 7 bases agree with TRBD1. The CDR3 contains 15 residues. Trimming at V came to 8 bases and at J to 4 bases, leaving 13 bases not matched to a gene. The germline V gene encodes CDR1 MGHRA and CDR2 YSYEKL. CDR3 DNA sequence: TGCGCCAGCGCCATTCGGCAGGGGGATGCCTATGGCTACACCTTC. As protein: CASAIRQGDAYGYTF.

This chain links TRBV9 with TRBJ1-1, with 7 bases aligning to TRBD1. The CDR3 consists of 16 residues. CDR1 is SGDLS, CDR2 YYNGEE, per germline. The junction had 11 bases not matched to a gene; V was cut back by 4 bases and J by 2 bases. Here the CDR3 reads CASSPRGGTANTEAFF. Written as DNA, the CDR3 is TGTGCCAGCAGCCCAAGAGGTGGGACAGCTAACACTGAAGCTTTCTTT.

The chain employs TRBV18 and TRBJ1-1; perhaps TRBD1 as D (6 bases). V was pared by 3 bases and J by 4 bases, with 15 bases between. The CDR3 has 15 residues. Germline assignment: CDR1 KGHSH and CDR2 LQKENI. The CDR3 sequence: CASSPNRDTITEAFF. CDR3 coding DNA: TGTGCCAGCTCACCGAACAGGGATACCATCACTGAAGCTTTCTTT.

The chain uses TRBV18 and TRBJ2-2, with TRBD1 matching over 9 bases. Per germline, CDR1 KGHSH and CDR2 LQKENI. The CDR3 totals 16 residues. The V and J ends lost 2 bases and 5 bases, in that order; junction bases with no gene match: 6. The DNA of the CDR3 is TGTGCCAGCTCACCAACGACAGGGGGATGGACCGGGGAGCTGTTTTTT. Its protein product is CASSPTTGGWTGELFF.

This clone was recorded only once. The CDR3 DNA sequence: TGTGCCAGCAGAGCCAGAGGATTCGATGAAAAACTGTTTTTT. Translation: CASRARGFDEKLFF. The rearrangement uses TRBV6-1 and TRBJ1-4; D not certain. Germline V gives CDR1 MNHNS, CDR2 SASEGT. V gave up 6 bases and J gave up 6 bases, with 14 bases separating them. The CDR3 covers 14 residues.

This chain links TRBV29-1 with TRBJ2-1; D may be TRBD2 (5 bases). The CDR3 loop spans 13 amino acids. Germline assignment: CDR1 SQVTM and CDR2 ANQGSEA. V was cut by 7 bases and J by 12 bases, with 22 bases left in between. The CDR3 sequence: CSALEAAGVPQFF. CDR3 DNA sequence: TGCAGCGCCCTGGAAGCCGCGGGTGTCCCGCAGTTCTTC.

This clone was seen once. V is TRBV15 and J is TRBJ1-2, with D perhaps matching TRBD1 (5 bases). V lost 0 bases to trimming and J lost 8 bases, with 7 bases between them. The germline gives CDR1 LNHNV, CDR2 YYDKDF (reference sequence). This CDR3 has 12 residues. The CDR3 DNA sequence: TGTGCCACCAGCAGAGAGACAGTAGGCTACACCTTC. Translated, it gives CATSRETVGYTF.

This chain joins TRBV5-8 and TRBJ2-4; possible D gene TRBD1, 5 bases. The CDR3 is 17 amino acids. The germline V and J ends were trimmed by 0 bases and 0 bases, with 13 bases remaining between them. CDR1 is SGHTS, CDR2 YDEGEE, per germline. The CDR3 sequence: CASSLGGSFLAKNIQYF. The CDR3 DNA reads as TGTGCCAGCAGCTTGGGGGGCAGTTTCTTAGCCAAAAACATTCAGTACTTC.

In this sample, this clone turned up a few times. V and J are TRBV7-2 and TRBJ1-3, with D possibly TRBD1 on 5 matching bases. The CDR3 consists of 16 residues. Trimming shortened V by 4 bases and J by 0 bases, and 13 bases separated the two germline ends. CDR1 is SGHTA, CDR2 FQGNSA, per germline. CDR3 in amino acids: CASSSNTGSSGNTIYF. The CDR3 DNA follows: TGTGCCAGCAGCTCTAATACAGGATCCTCTGGAAACACCATATATTTT.

V is TRBV2 and J is TRBJ2-7, with 12 positions matching TRBD2. This CDR3 is built from 16 residues. Germline V gene lookup returns CDR1 SNHLY and CDR2 FYNNEI. The V segment lost 6 bases and the J segment 0 bases; nucleotides outside the gene matches: 6. CDR3 sequence: CASRETSGGFSYEQYF. DNA for the CDR3: TGTGCCAGCAGGGAGACTAGCGGGGGCTTCTCCTACGAGCAGTACTTC.

This clone appeared once. The rearrangement links TRBV4-2 to TRBJ1-2; perhaps TRBD1 as D (6 bases). Per the germline V gene, CDR1 is LGHNA and CDR2 is YNFKEQ. The CDR3 runs 15 residues. Deletions cut 0 bases from V and 1 base from J, with 9 bases between. In DNA, the CDR3 is TGTGCCAGCAGCCAAGATCCAGGGGTTAACTATGGCTACACCTTC. Translating gives CASSQDPGVNYGYTF.

The chain recombines TRBV15 with TRBJ1-6; D unresolved. The germline V and J ends were trimmed by 1 base and 5 bases, with 3 bases remaining between them. The CDR3 consists of 13 residues. Germline CDR1 reads LNHNV; CDR2 reads YYDKDF (reference sequence). CDR3 in DNA: TGTGCCACCAGCAGAGCCAATAATTCACCCCTCCACTTT. It is translated as CATSRANNSPLHF.

V usage is TRBV30 and J usage is TRBJ2-7; possibly TRBD2 for D (5 bases). The CDR3 extends over 12 amino acids. Between the trimmed V and J ends, which lost 2 bases and 4 bases, there was a span of 9 bases. Germline V CDR1 and CDR2: GTSNPN, SVGIG (reference sequence). As DNA, the CDR3 is TGTGCCTGGAGTATGGGAGAATACGAGCAGTACTTC. Residues: CAWSMGEYEQYF.

The CDR3 DNA reads as TGTGCCAGCAAAGGGGACGCCGGGGGTTCACCCCTCCACTTT. Translation gives CASKGDAGGSPLHF. The chain recombines TRBV27 with TRBJ1-6, with D possibly being TRBD1 (5 bases). Trimming took off 7 bases at V and 9 bases at J, with 16 bases between the two ends. Per germline, CDR1 MNHEY and CDR2 SMNVEV (reference sequence). The CDR3 sequence is 14 residues long.

V gene TRBV30 combines with J gene TRBJ2-1, with 12 bases identical to TRBD2. CDR1 is GTSNPN, CDR2 SVGIG, per germline (reference sequence). The CDR3 spans 12 residues. The V gene end was trimmed by 5 bases and the J gene end by 11 bases; junction bases not matched to a gene: 4. CDR3 nucleotide sequence: TGTGCCTGGGGGACTAGCGGGTGGAAGCAGTTCTTC. Translating it yields CAWGTSGWKQFF.

The chain joins TRBV4-1 to TRBJ1-2, with TRBD1 matching over 7 bases. After removal of 1 base from V and 3 bases from J, the junction contained 8 bases not matched to a gene. The CDR3 covers 16 residues. Germline CDR1 reads MGHRA; CDR2 reads YSYEKL. The CDR3 DNA is TGCGCCAGCAGCCAAGCAATTGGGACAGCCGACTATGGCTACACCTTC. It is translated as CASSQAIGTADYGYTF.

The rearrangement uses TRBV2 and TRBJ1-5, with TRBD1 matching over 7 bases. The CDR3 has 15 residues. V lost 6 bases to trimming and J lost 4 bases; unmatched junction nucleotides: 9. Germline lookup yields CDR1 SNHLY and CDR2 FYNNEI. CDR3 DNA: TGTGCCAGCAGGCAGACGTGGGACAGTAATCAGCCCCAGCATTTT. Residues: CASRQTWDSNQPQHF.

Worth noting for this clone: This sample also contains other DNA sequences that code for the same CDR3. This sequence joins TRBV4-3 and TRBJ2-4, with TRBD1 as a possible D gene (5 bases). Trimming stripped 0 bases from V and 7 bases from J, with 7 bases between. This CDR3 is built from 13 residues. The germline V gene encodes CDR1 LGHNA and CDR2 YSLEER. The CDR3 DNA reads as TGCGCCAGCAGCCAAGATAGGGGTAACATTCAGTACTTC. This codes for CASSQDRGNIQYF.

The chain is built from TRBV10-3 and TRBJ1-2; D is uncertain. CDR3 length: 14 amino acids. Trimming stripped 6 bases from V and 1 base from J, with 12 bases between. Germline CDR1 is ENHRY and CDR2 is SYGVKD. The CDR3 reads CAIRQSDYNYGYTF. CDR3 nucleotides: TGTGCCATCAGACAATCGGACTATAACTATGGCTACACCTTC.

The count of this clone is one. This chain connects TRBV7-8 to TRBJ1-6; D call uncertain. The germline V gene encodes CDR1 SGHVS and CDR2 FQNEAQ. V was clipped by 3 bases and J by 6 bases, with 15 bases between them. This CDR3 spans 16 amino acids. CDR3 residues: CASSLFMGVRNSPLHF. CDR3 sequence (DNA): TGTGCCAGCAGCTTGTTCATGGGCGTTCGTAATTCACCCCTCCACTTT.

This clone came up a few times. The rearrangement links TRBV5-1 to TRBJ2-7; TRBD1 aligns across 9 bases. With 8 bases clipped from V and 1 base from J, the junction kept 4 bases outside the gene matches. Germline loops: CDR1 SGHRS, CDR2 YFSETQ. This CDR3 spans 13 amino acids. The CDR3 region has the DNA TGCGCCAGTTCGACAGGGGGGTCCTACGAGCAGTACTTC. Protein product: CASSTGGSYEQYF. Full variable domain (rest looked up from reference TRBV5-1 and TRBJ2-7): KAGVTQTPRYLIKTRGQQVTLSCSPISGHRSVSWYQQTPGQGLQFLFEYFSETQRNKGNFPGRFSGRQFSNSRSEMNVSTLELGDSALYLCASSTGGSYEQYFGPGTRLTVT.

This chain links TRBV18 with TRBJ2-7, with D maybe TRBD1 (5 bases). This CDR3 has 14 residues. The V end lost 3 bases, the J end lost 1 base, and 10 bases lay between the germline ends. Germline V gene lookup returns CDR1 KGHSH and CDR2 LQKENI. This chain's CDR3 is CASSPIQGSYEQYF. The CDR3 region has the DNA TGTGCCAGCTCACCTATTCAGGGATCCTACGAGCAGTACTTC. The entire variable domain, with the rest obtained from reference TRBV18 and TRBJ2-7, is as follows: NAGVMQNPRHLVRRRGQEARLRCSPMKGHSHVYWYRQLPEEGLKFMVYLQKENIIDESGMPKERFSAEFPKEGPSILRIQQVVRGDSAAYFCASSPIQGSYEQYFGPGTRLTVT.

This clone was detected a few times. This chain uses TRBV5-6 with TRBJ2-3; 11 bases match TRBD2. Germline V gives CDR1 SGHDT, CDR2 YYEEEE. The CDR3 consists of 14 residues. V shed 4 bases, J shed 4 bases, and the junction held 2 bases outside the gene matches. The CDR3 spells CASSTSGGSDTQYF. The CDR3, as DNA: TGTGCCAGCAGCACTAGCGGGGGATCAGATACGCAGTATTTT.